This TCR beta chain appears in the sequencing data of a study of a mutant IDH1 vaccine in newly diagnosed glioma. Study in general: Patients in the study were vaccinated eight times, receiving shots in weeks 1, 3, 5, 7, 11, 15, 19 and 23. Commencement of vaccination occurred 4-6 weeks following radiotherapy alone, or concurrently with temozolomide cycles. Treated patients, averaging roughly 40 years, were roughly 60% male and roughly 38% female. It was radiotherapy, temozolomide, or both that patients received previously, with most receiving both.

Time point in this sample: week 23, last vaccination. A single vaccine dose contained 300 ug of mutant IDH1 20-mer peptide, and topical imiquimod was used with it. The germline CDR1 and CDR2 sequences are LNHDA and SQIVND (reference sequence). CDR3 length equals 14 residues. Germline trimming cut 5 bases from V and 4 bases from J; bases unmatched to any gene: 6. Of note for this clone: Its specificity is unknown.

Clones were sequenced by immunoSEQ multiplex PCR, and TCRdb holds only the in-frame ones, with some missing. The data show approximately 79,000 clones, more than 80% seen once. The TCR sequence derives from a woman aged 50 to 60 with glioma. The sample here was PBMCs, taken from a glioma patient whose treatment included an IDH1 peptide vaccine. The chain is built from TRBV19 and TRBJ2-7; 9 bases align to TRBD1. For the CDR3, the DNA is TGTGCCAGTAGTTCGGGGACAGGGTGGTACGAGCAGTACTTC. It translates to CASSSGTGWYEQYF.